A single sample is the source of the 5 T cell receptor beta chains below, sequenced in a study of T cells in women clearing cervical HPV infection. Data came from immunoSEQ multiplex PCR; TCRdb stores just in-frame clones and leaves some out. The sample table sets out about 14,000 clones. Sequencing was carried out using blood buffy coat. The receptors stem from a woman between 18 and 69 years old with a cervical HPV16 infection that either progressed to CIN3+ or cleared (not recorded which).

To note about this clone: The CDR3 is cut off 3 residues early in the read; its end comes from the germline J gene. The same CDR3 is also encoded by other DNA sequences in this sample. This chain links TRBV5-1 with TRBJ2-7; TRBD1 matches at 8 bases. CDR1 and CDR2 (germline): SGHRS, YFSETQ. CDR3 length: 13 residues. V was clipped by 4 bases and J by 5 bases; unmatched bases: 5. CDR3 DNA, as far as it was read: TGCGCCAGCAGCATGACAGGGGACCACGAG. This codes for CASSMTGDHE. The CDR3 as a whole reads CASSMTGDHEQYF.

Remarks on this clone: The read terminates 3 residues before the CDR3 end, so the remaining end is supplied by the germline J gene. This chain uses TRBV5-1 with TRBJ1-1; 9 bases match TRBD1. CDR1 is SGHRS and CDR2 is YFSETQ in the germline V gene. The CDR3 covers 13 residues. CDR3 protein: CASSLEDRGQAFF. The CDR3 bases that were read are TGCGCCAGCAGCTTGGAGGACAGGGGACAA. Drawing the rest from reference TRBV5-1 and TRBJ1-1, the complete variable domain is KAGVTQTPRYLIKTRGQQVTLSCSPISGHRSVSWYQQTPGQGLQFLFEYFSETQRNKGNFPGRFSGRQFSNSRSEMNVSTLELGDSALYLCASSLEDRGQAFFGQGTRLTVV.

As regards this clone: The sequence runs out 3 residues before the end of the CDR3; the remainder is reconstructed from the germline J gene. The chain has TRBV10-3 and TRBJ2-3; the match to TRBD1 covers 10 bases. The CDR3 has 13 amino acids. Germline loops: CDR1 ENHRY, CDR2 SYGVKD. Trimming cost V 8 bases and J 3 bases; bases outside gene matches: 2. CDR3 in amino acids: CAIGTGETDTQYF. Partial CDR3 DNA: TGTGCCATCGGGACAGGGGAGACAGATACG.

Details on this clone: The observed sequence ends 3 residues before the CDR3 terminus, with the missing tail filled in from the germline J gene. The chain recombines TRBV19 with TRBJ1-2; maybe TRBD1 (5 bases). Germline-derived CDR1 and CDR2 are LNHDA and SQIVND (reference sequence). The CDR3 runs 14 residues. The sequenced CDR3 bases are TGTGCCAGTAGTATATGGCGGGGGGAGGAGACC. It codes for CASSIWRGEET. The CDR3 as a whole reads CASSIWRGEETYTF.

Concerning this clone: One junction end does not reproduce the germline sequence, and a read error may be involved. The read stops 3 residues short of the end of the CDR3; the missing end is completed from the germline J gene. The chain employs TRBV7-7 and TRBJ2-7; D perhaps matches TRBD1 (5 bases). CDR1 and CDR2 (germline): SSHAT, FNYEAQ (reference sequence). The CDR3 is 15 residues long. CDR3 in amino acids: CASSFRRVSSYEQYF. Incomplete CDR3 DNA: TGTGCTAGCAGCTTTCGCAGGGTCTCTTCCTACGAG.